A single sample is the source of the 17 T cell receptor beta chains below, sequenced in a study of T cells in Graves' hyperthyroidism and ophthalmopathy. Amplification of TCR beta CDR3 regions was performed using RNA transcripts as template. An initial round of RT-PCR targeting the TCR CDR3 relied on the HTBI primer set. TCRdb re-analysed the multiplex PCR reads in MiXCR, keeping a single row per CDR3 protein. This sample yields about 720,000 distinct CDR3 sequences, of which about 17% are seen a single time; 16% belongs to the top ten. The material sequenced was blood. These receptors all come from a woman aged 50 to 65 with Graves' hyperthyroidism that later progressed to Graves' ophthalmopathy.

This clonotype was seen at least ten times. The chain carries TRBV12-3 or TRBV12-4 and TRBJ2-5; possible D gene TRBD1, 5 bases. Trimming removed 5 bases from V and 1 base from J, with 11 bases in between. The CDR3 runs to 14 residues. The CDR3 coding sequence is TGTGCCAGCAGTCCACAGGCGTTCCAAGAGACCCAGTACTTC. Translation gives CASSPQAFQETQYF.

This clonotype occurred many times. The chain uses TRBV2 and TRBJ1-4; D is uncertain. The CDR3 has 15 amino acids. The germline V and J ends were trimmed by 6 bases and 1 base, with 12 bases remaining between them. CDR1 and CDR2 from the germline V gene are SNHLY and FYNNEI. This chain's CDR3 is CASRGRFGTNEKLFF. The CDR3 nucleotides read TGTGCCAGCAGGGGGAGATTCGGAACTAATGAAAAACTGTTTTTT.

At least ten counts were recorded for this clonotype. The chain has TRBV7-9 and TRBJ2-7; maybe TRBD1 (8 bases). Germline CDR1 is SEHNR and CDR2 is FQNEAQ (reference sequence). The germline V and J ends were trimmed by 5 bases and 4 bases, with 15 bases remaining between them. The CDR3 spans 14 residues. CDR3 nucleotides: TGTGCCAGCAGCCTAAACAGGGGGGGATACGAGCAGTACTTC. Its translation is CASSLNRGGYEQYF.

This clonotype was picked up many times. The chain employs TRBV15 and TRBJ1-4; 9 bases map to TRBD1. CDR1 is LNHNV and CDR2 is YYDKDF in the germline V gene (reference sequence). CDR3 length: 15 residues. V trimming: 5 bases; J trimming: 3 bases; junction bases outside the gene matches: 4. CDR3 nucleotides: TGTGCCACCAGCGAACAGGGGGCCCCTAATGAAAAACTGTTTTTT. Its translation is CATSEQGAPNEKLFF.

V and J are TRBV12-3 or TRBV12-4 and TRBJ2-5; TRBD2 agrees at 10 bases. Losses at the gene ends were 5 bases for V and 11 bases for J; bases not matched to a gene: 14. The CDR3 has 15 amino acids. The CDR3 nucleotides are TGTGCCAGCAGTCTCTCTCTAGCGGGGGCCCCTCGTCAGTACTTC. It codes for CASSLSLAGAPRQYF.

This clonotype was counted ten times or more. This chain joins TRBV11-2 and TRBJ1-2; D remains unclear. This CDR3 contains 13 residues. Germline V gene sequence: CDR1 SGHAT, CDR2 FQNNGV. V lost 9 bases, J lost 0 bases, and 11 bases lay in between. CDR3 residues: CASSAVANYGYTF. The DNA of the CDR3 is TGTGCCAGTTCGGCCGTAGCTAACTATGGCTACACCTTC.

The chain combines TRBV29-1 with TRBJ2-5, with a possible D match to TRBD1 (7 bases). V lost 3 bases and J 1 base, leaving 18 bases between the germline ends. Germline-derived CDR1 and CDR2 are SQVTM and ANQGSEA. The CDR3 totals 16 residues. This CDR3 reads CSVDRQGGWGQETQYF. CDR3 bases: TGCAGCGTTGATCGACAGGGAGGTTGGGGCCAAGAGACCCAGTACTTC.

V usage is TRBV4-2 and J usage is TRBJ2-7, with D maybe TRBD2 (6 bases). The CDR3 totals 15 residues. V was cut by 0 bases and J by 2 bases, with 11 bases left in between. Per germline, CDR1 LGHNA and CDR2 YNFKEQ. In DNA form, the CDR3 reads TGTGCCAGCAGCCAAGATTTGGGACTCACCTACGAGCAGTACTTC. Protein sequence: CASSQDLGLTYEQYF.

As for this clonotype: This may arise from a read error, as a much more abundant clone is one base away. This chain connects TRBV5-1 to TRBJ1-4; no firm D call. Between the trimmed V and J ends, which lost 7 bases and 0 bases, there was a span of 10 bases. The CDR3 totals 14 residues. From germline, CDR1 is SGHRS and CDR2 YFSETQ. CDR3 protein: CASGYSATNEKLFF. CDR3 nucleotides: TGCGCCAGCGGCTATTCGGCAACTAATGAAAAACTGTTTTTT. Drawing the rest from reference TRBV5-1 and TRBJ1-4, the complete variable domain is KAGVTQTPRYLIKTRGQQVTLSCSPISGHRSVSWYQQTPGQGLQFLFEYFSETQRNKGNFPGRFSGRQFSNSRSEMNVSTLELGDSALYLCASGYSATNEKLFFGSGTQLSVL.

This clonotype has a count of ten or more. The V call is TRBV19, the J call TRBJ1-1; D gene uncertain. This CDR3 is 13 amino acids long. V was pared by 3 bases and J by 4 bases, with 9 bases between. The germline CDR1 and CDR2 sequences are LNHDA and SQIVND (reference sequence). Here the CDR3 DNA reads TGTGCCAGTAGTATGAGGGAGGGCACTGAAGCTTTCTTT. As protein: CASSMREGTEAFF.

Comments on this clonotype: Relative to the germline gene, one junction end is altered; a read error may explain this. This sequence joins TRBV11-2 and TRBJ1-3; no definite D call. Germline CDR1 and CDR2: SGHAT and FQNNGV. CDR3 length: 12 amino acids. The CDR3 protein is CASSSSGNAIYF. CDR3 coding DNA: TGTGCCAGCTCCTCCTCTGGAAACGCCATATATTTT. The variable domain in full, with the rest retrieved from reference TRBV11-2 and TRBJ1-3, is EAGVAQSPRYKIIEKRQSVAFWCNPISGHATLYWYQQILGQGPKLLIQFQNNGVVDDSQLPKDRFSAERLKGVDSTLKIQPAKLEDSAVYLCASSSSGNAIYFGEGSWLTVV.

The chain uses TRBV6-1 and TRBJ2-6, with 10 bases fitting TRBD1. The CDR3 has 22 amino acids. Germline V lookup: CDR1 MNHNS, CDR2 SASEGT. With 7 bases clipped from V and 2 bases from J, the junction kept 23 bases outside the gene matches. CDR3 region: CASNNPGQGRRGTLAGANVLTF. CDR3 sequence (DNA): TGTGCCAGCAATAACCCGGGACAGGGGAGACGGGGCACTCTCGCTGGGGCCAACGTCCTGACTTTC.

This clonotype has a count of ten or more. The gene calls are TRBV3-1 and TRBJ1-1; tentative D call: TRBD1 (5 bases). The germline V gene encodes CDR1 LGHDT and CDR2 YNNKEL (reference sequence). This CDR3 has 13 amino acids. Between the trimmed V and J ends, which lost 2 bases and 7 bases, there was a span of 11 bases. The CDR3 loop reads CASSQLTGGEAFF. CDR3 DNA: TGTGCCAGCAGCCAACTAACCGGGGGTGAAGCTTTCTTT.

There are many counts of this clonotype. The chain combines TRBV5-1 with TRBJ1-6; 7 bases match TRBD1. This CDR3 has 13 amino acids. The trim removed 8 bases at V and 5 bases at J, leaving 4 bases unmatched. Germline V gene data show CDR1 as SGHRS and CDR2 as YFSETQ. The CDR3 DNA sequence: TGCGCCAGTCGAACAGGGGATAATTCACCCCTCCACTTT. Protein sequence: CASRTGDNSPLHF. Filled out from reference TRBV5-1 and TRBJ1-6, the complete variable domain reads KAGVTQTPRYLIKTRGQQVTLSCSPISGHRSVSWYQQTPGQGLQFLFEYFSETQRNKGNFPGRFSGRQFSNSRSEMNVSTLELGDSALYLCASRTGDNSPLHFGNGTRLTVT.

CDR3 sequence (DNA): TGTGCCAGTAGTAATCAGGGGAGCCGACTTCCTAGCAATCAGCCCCAGCATTTT. It encodes CASSNQGSRLPSNQPQHF. The V gene is TRBV19, the J gene TRBJ1-5; D is perhaps TRBD1 (6 bases). Germline loops: CDR1 LNHDA, CDR2 SQIVND (reference sequence). The germline V and J ends were trimmed by 4 bases and 0 bases, with 19 bases remaining between them. The CDR3 spans 18 residues.

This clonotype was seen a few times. The CDR3 loop is CSVERQGPDTQYF. The CDR3 region has the DNA TGCAGCGTTGAAAGACAGGGGCCAGATACGCAGTATTTT. The chain links TRBV29-1 to TRBJ2-3; 8 bases are a match to TRBD1. This CDR3 has 13 residues. Germline V lookup: CDR1 SQVTM, CDR2 ANQGSEA. V lost 2 bases, J lost 4 bases, and 2 bases stayed unmatched.

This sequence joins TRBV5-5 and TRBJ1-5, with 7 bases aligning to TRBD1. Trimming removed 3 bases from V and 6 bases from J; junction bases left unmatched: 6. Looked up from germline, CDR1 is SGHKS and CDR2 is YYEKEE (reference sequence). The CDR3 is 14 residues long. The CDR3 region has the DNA TGTGCCAGCAGCTCGCTGGAGGGGGCTCAGCCCCAGCATTTT. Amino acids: CASSSLEGAQPQHF.